This TCR beta chain was profiled in a study of post-analysis software for immune sequencing data. This CDR3 is built from 16 residues. Germline CDR1 reads MNHNY; CDR2 reads SVGAGI (reference sequence). The V and J ends lost 2 bases and 3 bases, in that order; junction bases with no gene match: 10. Researchers reported that TCR beta cDNA libraries carried unique molecular identifiers. TCRdb passed the PCR reads through MiXCR, listing each CDR3 protein once. The table records 380,000 or so distinct CDR3 sequences, less than 40% of them present only once. This clonotype has more than one count but fewer than ten. Antigen: not known. General study points: In patients, about 5 TRBV segments were more frequent than in controls, with TRBV5-6, TRBV5-1 and TRBV20-1 among them.

Sequencing used blood. V is TRBV6-6 and J is TRBJ2-7; 7 bases agree with TRBD1. The receptor comes from a girl under 18 with multiple sclerosis. Here the CDR3 reads CASSYTPGQLLYEQYF. The CDR3 DNA sequence: TGTGCCAGCAGTTACACCCCGGGACAGCTACTCTACGAGCAGTACTTC.